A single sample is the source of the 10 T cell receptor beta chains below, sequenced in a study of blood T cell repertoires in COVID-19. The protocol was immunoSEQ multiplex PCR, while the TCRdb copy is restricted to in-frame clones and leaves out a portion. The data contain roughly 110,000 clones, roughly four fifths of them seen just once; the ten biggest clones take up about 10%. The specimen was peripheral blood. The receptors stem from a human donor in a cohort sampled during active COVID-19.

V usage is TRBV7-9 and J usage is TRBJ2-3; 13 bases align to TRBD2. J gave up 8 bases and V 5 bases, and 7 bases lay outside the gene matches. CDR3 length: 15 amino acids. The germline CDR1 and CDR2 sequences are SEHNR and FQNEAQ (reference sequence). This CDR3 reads CASSAGLAGHITQYF. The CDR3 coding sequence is TGTGCCAGCAGCGCGGGACTAGCGGGACATATTACGCAGTATTTT.

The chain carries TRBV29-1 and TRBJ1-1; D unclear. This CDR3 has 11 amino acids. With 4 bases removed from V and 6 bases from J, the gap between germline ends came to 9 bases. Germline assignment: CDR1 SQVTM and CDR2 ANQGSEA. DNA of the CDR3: TGCAGCGTTGGCCAACAAGCTGAAGCTTTCTTT. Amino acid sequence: CSVGQQAEAFF.

CDR3 sequence (DNA): TGTGCCAGCAGTTATTTCCGTGGCACTAATGAAAAACTGTTTTTT. This encodes CASSYFRGTNEKLFF. V and J are TRBV6-5 and TRBJ1-4, with D hard to call. Germline CDR1 MNHEY, CDR2 SVGAGI. The CDR3 has 15 amino acids. The ends were cut back, 3 bases at V and 2 bases at J, with 10 bases in the middle.

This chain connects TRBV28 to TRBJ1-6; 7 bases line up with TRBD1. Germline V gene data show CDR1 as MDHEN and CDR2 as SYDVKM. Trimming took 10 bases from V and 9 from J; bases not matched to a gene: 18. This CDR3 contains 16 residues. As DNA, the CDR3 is TGTGCCATCCGCCCAACCGGGACAGATGTTTTTTCACCCCTCCACTTT. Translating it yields CAIRPTGTDVFSPLHF.

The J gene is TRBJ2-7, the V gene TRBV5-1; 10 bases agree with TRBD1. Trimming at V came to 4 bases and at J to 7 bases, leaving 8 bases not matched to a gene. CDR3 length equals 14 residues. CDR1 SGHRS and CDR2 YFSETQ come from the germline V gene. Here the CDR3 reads CASSHGTGAGEQYF. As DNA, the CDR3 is TGCGCCAGCAGCCATGGGACAGGGGCAGGAGAGCAGTACTTC.

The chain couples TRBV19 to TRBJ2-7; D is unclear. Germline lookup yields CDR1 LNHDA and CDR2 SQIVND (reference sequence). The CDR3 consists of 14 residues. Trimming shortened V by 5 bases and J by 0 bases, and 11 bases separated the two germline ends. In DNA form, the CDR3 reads TGTGCCAGTAGTGTACAGAAATTCTCCTACGAGCAGTACTTC. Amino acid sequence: CASSVQKFSYEQYF.

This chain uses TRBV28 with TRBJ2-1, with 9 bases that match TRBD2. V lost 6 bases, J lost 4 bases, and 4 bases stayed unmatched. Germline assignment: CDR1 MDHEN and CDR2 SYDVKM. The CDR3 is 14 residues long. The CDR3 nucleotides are TGTGCCAGCAGACCGGGACTAGCTTACAATGAGCAGTTCTTC. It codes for CASRPGLAYNEQFF.

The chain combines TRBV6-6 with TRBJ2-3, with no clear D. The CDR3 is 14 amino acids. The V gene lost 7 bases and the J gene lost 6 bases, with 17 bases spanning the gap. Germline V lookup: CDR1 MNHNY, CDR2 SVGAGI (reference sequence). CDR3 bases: TGTGCCAGCACCGGGTATCTTTTGACGGATACGCAGTATTTT. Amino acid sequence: CASTGYLLTDTQYF.

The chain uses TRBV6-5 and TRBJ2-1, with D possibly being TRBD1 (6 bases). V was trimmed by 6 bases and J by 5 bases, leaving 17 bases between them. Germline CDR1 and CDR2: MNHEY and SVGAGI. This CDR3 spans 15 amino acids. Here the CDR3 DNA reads TGTGCCAGCAGCCTTCAGGGGCGGTCCGACAATGAGCAGTTCTTC. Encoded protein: CASSLQGRSDNEQFF.

DNA for the CDR3: TGTGCCAGCAGTTACTCAGCTCCGTCACCCCTCCACTTT. Translating it yields CASSYSAPSPLHF. The V gene is TRBV6-5, the J gene TRBJ1-6; D unresolved. The V gene lost 0 bases and the J gene lost 10 bases, with 7 bases spanning the gap. The CDR3 has 13 amino acids. Germline loops: CDR1 MNHEY, CDR2 SVGAGI.